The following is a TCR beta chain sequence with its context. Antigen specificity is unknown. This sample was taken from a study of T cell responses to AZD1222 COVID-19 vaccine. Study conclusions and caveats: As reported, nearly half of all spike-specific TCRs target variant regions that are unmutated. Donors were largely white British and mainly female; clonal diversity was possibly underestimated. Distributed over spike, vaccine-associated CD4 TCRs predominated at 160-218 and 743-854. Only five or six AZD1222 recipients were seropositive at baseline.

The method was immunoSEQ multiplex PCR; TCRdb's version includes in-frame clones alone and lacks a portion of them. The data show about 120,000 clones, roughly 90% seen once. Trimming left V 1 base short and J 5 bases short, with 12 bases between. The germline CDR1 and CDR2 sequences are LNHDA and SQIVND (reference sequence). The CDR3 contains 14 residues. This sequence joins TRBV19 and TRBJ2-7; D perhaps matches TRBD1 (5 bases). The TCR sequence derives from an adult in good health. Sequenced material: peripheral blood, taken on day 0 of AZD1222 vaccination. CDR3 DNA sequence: TGTGCCAGTAGTATAGGGCAGGGCCTGAACGAGCAGTACTTC. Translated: CASSIGQGLNEQYF.